A selection of T cell receptor beta chains follows, all from one sample in a study of blood T cell repertoires in COVID-19. The data were produced by immunoSEQ multiplex PCR, yet TCRdb's version contains in-frame clones alone and is incomplete. The sample lists about 200,000 clones, around 82% seen once, with around 7.4% in the top ten. The sequencing sample was made of PBMCs or T cells enriched from blood (not recorded which). Every receptor here comes from a woman aged 40 to 50 with acute COVID-19. CDR3s include the opening cysteine and the closing phenylalanine or tryptophan. D genes are given only for firm matches. Size is stated for part of the rows, as once, few or many counts, or as a class when the clone is expanded.

v_call	d_call	cdr3_length	clone_size	j_call	cdr3_aa	cdr3_nt
TRBV28	TRBD1	14	once	TRBJ2-1	CASSSRTGYNEQFF	TGTGCCAGCAGTTCCCGGACAGGCTACAATGAGCAGTTCTTC
TRBV7-9	.	16	.	TRBJ2-7	CASSLGVNLGGHEQYF	TGTGCCAGCAGCTTAGGCGTAAACCTTGGGGGCCACGAGCAGTACTTC
TRBV10-3	.	12	.	TRBJ2-7	CAISERVYEQYF	TGTGCCATCAGTGAGAGAGTTTACGAGCAGTACTTC
TRBV27	TRBD1	15	.	TRBJ1-1	CASSSPGQMNTEAFF	TGTGCCAGCAGCTCCCCGGGACAGATGAACACTGAAGCTTTCTTT
TRBV6-5	.	14	.	TRBJ2-2	CASRQDRNTGELFF	TGTGCCAGCAGACAGGACAGGAACACCGGGGAGCTGTTTTTT
TRBV19	.	14	once	TRBJ1-1	CASSEFGGGTEAFF	TGTGCCAGTAGTGAATTCGGGGGAGGAACTGAAGCTTTCTTT
TRBV28	.	12	.	TRBJ2-7	CASSFRVYEQYF	TGTGCCAGCAGTTTCCGGGTGTACGAGCAGTACTTC
TRBV7-3	TRBD1	19	once	TRBJ2-2	CASSKTATGLQGVGGELFF	TGTGCCAGCAGCAAAACGGCAACGGGCCTGCAGGGGGTTGGCGGGGAGCTGTTTTTT
TRBV28	TRBD2	19	few	TRBJ2-6	CASSFLGLAGGTGANVLTF	TGTGCCAGCAGTTTTCTGGGACTAGCGGGAGGGACTGGGGCCAACGTCCTGACTTTC
TRBV4-3	.	15	.	TRBJ1-5	CASSQTRLMGQPQHF	TGCGCCAGCAGCCAAACCCGTTTAATGGGCCAGCCCCAGCATTTT
TRBV18	.	14	.	TRBJ1-2	CASSPSRGNYGYTF	TGTGCCAGCTCACCCTCCAGGGGCAACTATGGCTACACCTTC
TRBV5-6	.	15	.	TRBJ1-1	CASSLTPGQNTEAFF	TGTGCCAGCAGCTTGACCCCGGGACAAAACACTGAAGCTTTCTTT
TRBV12-3/TRBV12-4	.	13	.	TRBJ1-1	CASSFGQDTEAFF	TGTGCCAGCAGTTTTGGTCAGGACACTGAAGCTTTCTTT
TRBV6-6	.	12	.	TRBJ2-7	CASEDSSYEQYF	TGTGCCAGCGAGGACAGCTCCTACGAGCAGTACTTC
TRBV7-8	TRBD1	16	few	TRBJ2-7	CASSPYGAGGEYEQYF	TGTGCCAGCAGCCCCTACGGGGCAGGGGGCGAGTACGAGCAGTACTTC
TRBV29-1	.	13	.	TRBJ1-4	CSVVRRPNEKLFF	TGCAGCGTTGTACGGAGACCTAATGAAAAACTGTTTTTT
TRBV25-1	.	15	.	TRBJ1-4	CASSEYGRINEKLFF	TGTGCCAGCAGTGAATACGGCAGGATTAATGAAAAACTGTTTTTT
TRBV19	.	15	.	TRBJ2-1	CASSILAGFHNEQFF	TGTGCCAGTAGTATATTGGCGGGATTCCACAATGAGCAGTTCTTC
TRBV30	TRBD1	15	.	TRBJ1-2	CAWSRKMGQGTGYTF	TGTGCCTGGAGCCGAAAAATGGGACAGGGTACCGGCTACACCTTC
TRBV7-2	.	14	.	TRBJ1-2	CASSLDGRNYGYTF	TGTGCCAGCAGCTTAGACGGGAGAAACTATGGCTACACCTTC
TRBV6-5	.	11	.	TRBJ2-4	CATEGGDIQYF	TGTGCCACCGAAGGAGGGGACATTCAGTACTTC
TRBV5-1	.	15	few	TRBJ2-5	CASSLGGAGRETQYF	TGCGCCAGCAGCTTGGGCGGGGCCGGTCGAGAGACCCAGTACTTC
TRBV6-6	.	13	.	TRBJ1-5	CASSLGRGQPQHF	TGTGCCAGCAGCCTAGGGCGAGGGCAGCCCCAGCATTTT
TRBV14	TRBD1	17	.	TRBJ2-7	CASSQAPGQGISYEQYF	TGTGCCAGCAGCCAAGCACCGGGACAGGGGATATCCTACGAGCAGTACTTC
TRBV5-1	.	14	few	TRBJ2-1	CASSRETVYNEQFF	TGCGCCAGCAGCCGTGAGACAGTCTACAATGAGCAGTTCTTC
TRBV5-1	TRBD2	15	.	TRBJ2-1	CASTYVAGAGNEQFF	TGCGCCAGCACCTATGTAGCGGGAGCAGGCAATGAGCAGTTCTTC
TRBV7-3	TRBD1	14	.	TRBJ1-1	CASSFAGQGTEAFF	TGTGCCAGCAGCTTCGCAGGACAGGGCACTGAAGCTTTCTTT
TRBV14	.	15	.	TRBJ2-5	CASSEVTPWSETQYF	TGTGCCAGCAGCGAAGTGACTCCCTGGAGTGAGACCCAGTACTTC
TRBV28	TRBD2	16	once	TRBJ2-1	CASSPPASGGNYEQFF	TGTGCCAGCAGTCCCCCGGCTAGCGGGGGGAACTATGAGCAGTTCTTC
TRBV5-1	TRBD1	14	.	TRBJ1-5	CASAAGTGGQPQHF	TGCGCCAGCGCAGCCGGGACAGGGGGTCAGCCCCAGCATTTT
TRBV5-4	TRBD1	15	.	TRBJ2-6	CASSLQGTGANVLTF	TGTGCCAGCAGCTTACAGGGGACTGGGGCCAACGTCCTGACTTTC
TRBV12-3/TRBV12-4	.	13	.	TRBJ1-5	CASSPGRGQPQHF	TGTGCCAGCAGCCCAGGGAGGGGCCAGCCCCAGCATTTT
TRBV6-5	TRBD1	15	.	TRBJ2-7	CASSYRDRGFHEQYF	TGTGCCAGCAGTTACAGGGACAGGGGTTTCCACGAGCAGTACTTC